This T cell receptor beta chain appears in the sequencing data of a study of PD-1 blockade in mismatch repair-deficient tumors. Study overall: Patients had around twelve mismatch repair-deficient cancer types, all previously treated and progressing. Overall study results and limits: Rapid post-treatment expansion, then contraction, generally preceding radiologic response, marked tumor-resident clones.

Generated by immunoSEQ multiplex PCR, the TCRdb table keeps only in-frame clones and is missing some. Of around 100,000 clones in the sample, about three quarters were seen once. This CDR3 contains 13 residues. Deletions cut 2 bases from V and 8 bases from J, with 13 bases between. Germline-derived CDR1 and CDR2 are SGHNT and YYREEE (reference sequence). To note about this clone: Its antigen is still unknown.

PCR or immunohistochemistry showed mismatch repair deficiency in every enrolled patient. This sample comprised peripheral blood, obtained 60 weeks after starting pembrolizumab. The chain has TRBV5-4 and TRBJ1-2; D ambiguous. This clonotype was obtained from an adult with mismatch repair-deficient cancer. DNA of the CDR3: TGTGCCAGCAGCTTAACACCCGGCTCAGGCTACACCTTC. Amino acid sequence: CASSLTPGSGYTF. The full variable domain, completed using reference TRBV5-4 and TRBJ1-2, is ETGVTQSPTHLIKTRGQQVTLRCSSQSGHNTVSWYQQALGQGPQFIFQYYREEENGRGNFPPRFSGLQFPNYSSELNVNALELDDSALYLCASSLTPGSGYTFGSGTRLTVV.